This is a list of T cell receptor beta chains from one sample in a study of PD-L1 blockade in urothelial cancer. Assay used: immunoSEQ multiplex PCR; TCRdb lists only in-frame clones, some missing. The table shows tens of thousands of clones, with about 91% occurring only once. Specimen: PBMCs, collected around atezolizumab (anti-PD-L1) treatment. The receptors were sampled from a woman aged 80 or older with urothelial cancer. Both conserved end residues are part of each CDR3. D genes are given only for firm matches. Clone size is given for some rows only: seen once, a few or many times, or a class if the clone is expanded.

NA,TRBD1,TRBV28,TRBJ1-2,CASSPDRAGGYTF,TGTGCCAGCAGCCCGGACAGGGCCGGAGGCTACACCTTC
once,TRBD1,TRBV5-6,TRBJ1-4,CASSRERTGVEKLFF,TGTGCCAGCAGCAGAGAAAGGACAGGGGTTGAAAAACTGTTTTTT
once,TRBD1,TRBV7-9,TRBJ2-5,CASSSQGTGVKETQYF,TGTGCCAGCAGCTCCCAGGGGACAGGGGTAAAAGAGACCCAGTACTTC
once,TRBD1,TRBV9,TRBJ1-1,CASSVVGQGGTFF,TGTGCCAGCAGCGTAGTAGGACAGGGGGGAACTTTCTTT
NA,TRBD1,TRBV27,TRBJ2-2,CARQGALTGELFF,TGTGCCCGACAGGGGGCACTCACCGGGGAGCTGTTTTTT
NA,NA,TRBV29-1,TRBJ1-4,CSAVAEDEKLFF,TGCAGCGCAGTCGCGGAGGATGAAAAACTGTTTTTT
once,NA,TRBV30,TRBJ2-1,CAGKDSLRNEQFF,TGTGCCGGGAAGGACTCCCTCCGGAATGAGCAGTTCTTC
few,NA,TRBV19,TRBJ1-1,CASSIVPPRTGLNTEAFF,TGTGCCAGTAGTATAGTCCCCCCCCGTACAGGGTTGAACACTGAAGCTTTCTTT
NA,NA,TRBV11-3,TRBJ1-1,CASSLEGGTSSEAFF,TGTGCCAGCAGCTTAGAAGGGGGTACCTCTTCTGAAGCTTTCTTT
NA,NA,TRBV27,TRBJ1-1,CASSLGRDTEAFF,TGTGCCAGCAGTTTGGGCAGGGACACTGAAGCTTTCTTT
NA,TRBD1,TRBV19,TRBJ1-2,CATTGYDNYGYTF,TGTGCCACGACAGGGTACGATAACTATGGCTACACCTTC
NA,NA,TRBV7-9,TRBJ1-3,CASSLSGGRGGNTIYF,TGTGCCAGCAGCTTATCAGGAGGACGAGGAGGAAACACCATATATTTT
NA,TRBD1,TRBV5-5,TRBJ2-6,CASTTGQFSGANVLTF,TGTGCCAGCACCACGGGACAGTTCTCTGGGGCCAACGTCCTGACTTTC
NA,TRBD2,TRBV5-1,TRBJ2-7,CASSHSGRATYEQYF,TGCGCCAGCAGCCATAGCGGGAGGGCCACCTACGAGCAGTACTTC